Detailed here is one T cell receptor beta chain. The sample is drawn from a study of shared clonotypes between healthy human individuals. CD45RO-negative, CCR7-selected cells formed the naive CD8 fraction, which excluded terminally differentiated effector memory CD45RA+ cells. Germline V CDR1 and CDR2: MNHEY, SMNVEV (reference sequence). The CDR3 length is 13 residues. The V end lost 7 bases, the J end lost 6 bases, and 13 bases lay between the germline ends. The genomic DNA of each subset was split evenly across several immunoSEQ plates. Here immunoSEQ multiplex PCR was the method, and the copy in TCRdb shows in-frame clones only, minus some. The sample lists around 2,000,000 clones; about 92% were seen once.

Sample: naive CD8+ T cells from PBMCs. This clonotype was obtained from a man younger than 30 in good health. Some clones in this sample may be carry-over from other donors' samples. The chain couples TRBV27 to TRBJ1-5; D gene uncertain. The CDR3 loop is CASTLRVGQPQHF. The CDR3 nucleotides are TGTGCCAGCACCCTTCGGGTCGGTCAGCCCCAGCATTTT.